The 13 T cell receptor beta chains listed next were all sequenced from one sample in a study of molecular identifiers for immune sequencing clone quantification. One entry per CDR3 protein results from TCRdb running MiXCR on the PCR reads. The sample lists about 640,000 distinct CDR3 sequences, just under 20% occurring once. The sequencing sample was made of naive CD8+ T cells from blood, with Jurkat cell RNA spiked in. The subset was: FACS-sorted CD8+CD4-CCR7+CD45RA+ naive T cells. These TCRs come from a human donor in good health. Some libraries in this study had Jurkat cell RNA spiked in.

This rearrangement joins TRBV9 to TRBJ2-1; 9 positions match TRBD1. Germline V gene data show CDR1 as SGDLS and CDR2 as YYNGEE. V shed 3 bases, J shed 7 bases, and the junction held 5 bases outside the gene matches. This CDR3 has 14 amino acids. DNA of the CDR3: TGTGCCAGCAGCGCGGGACAGGGTGTGAATGAGCAGTTCTTC. The encoded protein is CASSAGQGVNEQFF.

This clonotype was counted at least ten times. CDR3 nucleotide sequence: TGCGCCAGCAGCTTGGCGGGTCGTCAGCCCCAGCATTTT. Translation: CASSLAGRQPQHF. The chain combines TRBV5-1 with TRBJ1-5; unclear D gene. Germline values: CDR1 SGHRS, CDR2 YFSETQ. The V end was cut by 0 bases, the J end by 6 bases, with 7 bases between. The CDR3 runs 13 residues.

This clonotype has ten or more counts. The chain links TRBV27 to TRBJ2-7; 8 positions match TRBD1. Looked up from germline, CDR1 is MNHEY and CDR2 is SMNVEV (reference sequence). The CDR3 contains 14 residues. V lost 3 bases, J lost 3 bases, and 4 bases stayed unmatched. This CDR3 reads CASSFRGPRYEQYF. For the CDR3, the DNA is TGTGCCAGCAGTTTCAGGGGGCCCCGCTACGAGCAGTACTTC.

There are many counts of this clonotype. This chain uses TRBV7-8 with TRBJ2-7; 10 bases are shared with TRBD2. The V gene's germline CDR1 is SGHVS and CDR2 FQNEAQ. V was pared by 1 base and J by 6 bases, with 12 bases of the junction left unmatched. The CDR3 has 17 amino acids. The CDR3 region has the DNA TGTGCCAGCAGCTTAGGTTACAGCGGGGGGGTCTCGGGCGAGCAGTACTTC. Its translation is CASSLGYSGGVSGEQYF.

J is TRBJ2-5 and V is TRBV27; D is perhaps TRBD1 (7 bases). The CDR3 length is 15 residues. CDR1 and CDR2 (germline): MNHEY, SMNVEV (reference sequence). Trimming removed 8 bases from V and 5 bases from J, with 21 bases in between. The CDR3: CASQMYRGGEETQYF. In DNA, the CDR3 is TGTGCCAGCCAAATGTACAGGGGAGGTGAGGAGACCCAGTACTTC.

This clonotype has at least ten counts. The chain combines TRBV5-4 with TRBJ1-1; D is unclear. This CDR3 contains 14 residues. Trimming removed 0 bases at V and 3 bases at J, with 9 bases between. The germline CDR1 and CDR2 sequences are SGHNT and YYREEE (reference sequence). The CDR3 loop reads CASSLGLEYTEAFF. In DNA form, the CDR3 reads TGTGCCAGCAGCTTGGGGCTAGAATACACTGAAGCTTTCTTT.

This clonotype was detected ten times or more. The chain has TRBV28 and TRBJ1-1; D is possibly TRBD1 (6 bases). This CDR3 has 14 amino acids. V was pared by 6 bases and J by 0 bases, with 11 bases between. Looked up from germline, CDR1 is MDHEN and CDR2 is SYDVKM. CDR3: CASSAQGLNTEAFF. Here the CDR3 DNA reads TGTGCCAGCAGCGCACAGGGTCTGAACACTGAAGCTTTCTTT.

This chain links TRBV6-2 or TRBV6-3 with TRBJ2-2, with 14 bases fitting TRBD2. Germline lookup yields CDR1 MNHEY and CDR2 SVGEGT. V shed 3 bases, J shed 0 bases, and the junction held 9 bases outside the gene matches. CDR3 length equals 20 residues. CDR3 amino acids: CASSYPRLAGGPTNTGELFF. The CDR3 region has the DNA TGTGCCAGCAGTTATCCCCGACTAGCGGGAGGGCCCACGAACACCGGGGAGCTGTTTTTT.

This clonotype was seen a few times. A much larger clone differs by one base, so this may be a read error. The chain recombines TRBV7-2 with TRBJ2-7; 8 bases agree with TRBD2. The J segment lost 1 base and the V segment lost 2 bases, leaving 7 bases of the junction unmatched. The CDR3 consists of 16 residues. CDR1 is SGHTA, CDR2 FQGNSA, per germline. The CDR3 DNA is TGTGCCAGCAGCTTATACGGAGGACTAGCATCCTACGAGCAGTACTTC. It encodes CASSLYGGLASYEQYF.

The table lists this clonotype with many counts. This CDR3 reads CASSSWGTSQPQHF. The CDR3 bases are TGTGCCAGCAGTTCTTGGGGGACAAGCCAGCCCCAGCATTTT. V usage is TRBV12-3 or TRBV12-4 and J usage is TRBJ1-5; possibly TRBD1 for D (6 bases). CDR3 length: 14 amino acids. Deletions cut 4 bases from V and 7 bases from J, with 14 bases between.

This clonotype appeared many times. The CDR3 sequence is CASSQDSYSGGLTDTQYF. Here the CDR3 DNA reads TGCGCCAGCAGCCAAGATTCATACAGCGGGGGGCTCACAGATACGCAGTATTTT. V is TRBV4-1 and J is TRBJ2-3; 9 nucleotides line up with TRBD2. CDR3 length: 18 amino acids. Germline V gene data show CDR1 as MGHRA and CDR2 as YSYEKL. V shed 0 bases and J 2 bases; nucleotides not matched to a gene: 9.

This clonotype was seen ten or more times. This chain links TRBV27 with TRBJ2-5, with a possible D match to TRBD1 (5 bases). Germline V gene sequence: CDR1 MNHEY, CDR2 SMNVEV (reference sequence). V gave up 10 bases and J gave up 2 bases, with 17 bases separating them. The CDR3 length is 14 residues. DNA for the CDR3: TGTGCCACATCTCGATTACAGGAACAAGAGACCCAGTACTTC. Protein: CATSRLQEQETQYF.

The chain carries TRBV19 and TRBJ2-1; 8 bases are a match to TRBD1. Per germline, CDR1 LNHDA and CDR2 SQIVND (reference sequence). The CDR3 length is 11 residues. Losses at the gene ends were 5 bases for V and 15 bases for J; bases not matched to a gene: 6. CDR3 nucleotides: TGTGCCAGTAGTTCGGGACAGGAGTGGTTCTTC. Amino acid sequence: CASSSGQEWFF.